These 15 T cell receptor beta chains were sequenced from one sample in a study of T cell responses to AZD1222 COVID-19 vaccine. Some clones are missing from TCRdb's copy, which holds only in-frame ones; the method was immunoSEQ multiplex PCR. The profile shows roughly 260,000 clones, about 92% of them singletons. This specimen was peripheral blood, taken on day 0 of AZD1222 vaccination. These receptors were taken from an adult in good health.

The chain is built from TRBV11-2 and TRBJ2-5, with D tentatively TRBD2 (5 bases). The CDR3 consists of 13 residues. CDR1 and CDR2 from the germline V gene are SGHAT and FQNNGV. The V and J ends lost 1 base and 5 bases respectively, with 8 bases between them. For the CDR3, the DNA is TGTGCCAGCAGCTTAGGGGAGAGGGAGACCCAGTACTTC. Translated: CASSLGERETQYF. Full variable domain (missing parts from reference TRBV11-2 and TRBJ2-5): EAGVAQSPRYKIIEKRQSVAFWCNPISGHATLYWYQQILGQGPKLLIQFQNNGVVDDSQLPKDRFSAERLKGVDSTLKIQPAKLEDSAVYLCASSLGERETQYFGPGTRLLVL.

The CDR3: CASSPGHEQFF. CDR3 in DNA: TGTGCCAGCAGCCCCGGTCATGAGCAGTTCTTC. V usage is TRBV11-1 and J usage is TRBJ2-1; unclear D gene. The CDR3 runs to 11 residues. Between the trimmed V and J ends, which lost 5 bases and 8 bases, there was a span of 7 bases. Germline V gene lookup returns CDR1 SGHAT and CDR2 FQDESV (reference sequence). Together with reference TRBV11-1 and TRBJ2-1, the CDR3 gives the full variable domain: EAEVAQSPRYKITEKSQAVAFWCDPISGHATLYWYRQILGQGPELLVQFQDESVVDDSQLPKDRFSAERLKGVDSTLKIQPAELGDSAMYLCASSPGHEQFFGPGTRLTVL.

This clone was counted a few times. The chain recombines TRBV28 with TRBJ1-6, with D possibly being TRBD1 (6 bases). The CDR3 consists of 15 residues. The V end was cut by 6 bases, the J end by 8 bases, with 17 bases between. CDR1 MDHEN and CDR2 SYDVKM come from the germline V gene. The CDR3 protein is CASRPPTGGYSPLHF. CDR3 sequence (DNA): TGTGCCAGCAGACCCCCGACAGGAGGCTATTCACCCCTCCACTTT.

The chain has TRBV2 and TRBJ2-2, with D perhaps TRBD1 (6 bases). Germline CDR1 SNHLY, CDR2 FYNNEI. V was shortened by 8 bases and J by 6 bases, with 19 bases between the two germline ends. CDR3 length: 15 amino acids. The CDR3 here is CASRQRDKPAGELFF. CDR3 coding DNA: TGTGCCAGCCGCCAGAGGGACAAGCCGGCCGGGGAGCTGTTTTTT. Together with reference TRBV2 and TRBJ2-2, the CDR3 gives the full variable domain: EPEVTQTPSHQVTQMGQEVILRCVPISNHLYFYWYRQILGQKVEFLVSFYNNEISEKSEIFDDQFSVERPDGSNFTLKIRSTKLEDSAMYFCASRQRDKPAGELFFGEGSRLTVL.

The chain joins TRBV6-5 to TRBJ1-3; D remains ambiguous. Germline V gene lookup returns CDR1 MNHEY and CDR2 SVGAGI. V lost 7 bases and J 0 bases, leaving 7 bases between the germline ends. The CDR3 has 13 residues. The CDR3 coding sequence is TGTGCCAGCATTCTGAACTCTGGAAACACCATATATTTT. Translated, it gives CASILNSGNTIYF.

The chain links TRBV12-3 or TRBV12-4 to TRBJ2-7, with D unresolved. The ends were cut back, 5 bases at V and 2 bases at J, with 7 bases in the middle. The CDR3 runs to 12 residues. CDR3: CASSPGTYEQYF. The CDR3 DNA follows: TGTGCCAGCAGTCCGGGCACCTACGAGCAGTACTTC.

V usage is TRBV9 and J usage is TRBJ2-7, with D possibly being TRBD1 (5 bases). CDR3 length: 14 residues. Trimming pared 3 bases from V and 5 bases from J, leaving 15 bases between. CDR1 is SGDLS and CDR2 is YYNGEE in the germline V gene. The CDR3 DNA reads as TGTGCCAGCAGCGAATCAGGGTTAGAGGACGAGCAGTACTTC. It encodes CASSESGLEDEQYF.

The CDR3 DNA reads TGTGCCAGCAGCCCCCAGGGACTGACTAATCAGCCCCAGCATTTT. It yields the protein CASSPQGLTNQPQHF. The genes are TRBV28 and TRBJ1-5; a weak D match, TRBD1 (5 bases). The CDR3 extends over 15 amino acids. Germline lookup yields CDR1 MDHEN and CDR2 SYDVKM. The V end was cut by 6 bases, the J end by 4 bases, with 16 bases between.

This sequence joins TRBV12-3 or TRBV12-4 and TRBJ1-1, with a weak D call TRBD1 (6 bases). The CDR3 contains 13 residues. Trimming cost V 5 bases and J 11 bases, with 18 bases left between them. The CDR3 loop is CASSPTLGGAAFF. In DNA, the CDR3 is TGTGCCAGCAGTCCAACCTTGGGGGGGGCGGCTTTCTTT.

This chain joins TRBV6-5 and TRBJ2-3, with 12 bases that match TRBD2. CDR3 size: 16 residues. Unmatched junction bases numbered 6, after V lost 2 bases and J lost 6 bases. CDR1 and CDR2 (germline): MNHEY, SVGAGI. The CDR3 is CASSYVGLAGGDTQYF. Written as DNA, the CDR3 is TGTGCCAGCAGTTACGTGGGACTAGCGGGCGGGGATACGCAGTATTTT.

This clone was seen a single time. The J gene is TRBJ2-7, the V gene TRBV19; D gene uncertain. This CDR3 region has 16 residues. The germline V gene has CDR1 LNHDA and CDR2 SQIVND (reference sequence). V was cut by 5 bases and J by 2 bases, with 19 bases left in between. Here the CDR3 DNA reads TGTGCCAGTAGTCCCTACAGCACGACGGAGCCCTACGAGCAGTACTTC. The encoded protein is CASSPYSTTEPYEQYF.

V gene TRBV6-5 combines with J gene TRBJ2-7, with D unresolved. This CDR3 contains 13 residues. The V and J ends lost 4 bases and 2 bases respectively, with 9 bases between them. The germline gives CDR1 MNHEY, CDR2 SVGAGI. The CDR3 coding sequence is TGTGCCAGCAGTTTCGGCTTTCCCTACGAGCAGTACTTC. Translated: CASSFGFPYEQYF.

The DNA of the CDR3 is TGTGCCAGCAGTGATCTGGGGCATACTGAAGCTTTCTTT. This codes for CASSDLGHTEAFF. J is TRBJ1-1 and V is TRBV6-1; perhaps TRBD1 as D (5 bases). V was pared by 3 bases and J by 5 bases, with 10 bases between. The CDR3 spans 13 residues. Germline V gene sequence: CDR1 MNHNS, CDR2 SASEGT.

This chain uses TRBV5-1 with TRBJ1-1, with 11 bases fitting TRBD1. With 5 bases clipped from V and 5 bases from J, the junction kept 8 bases outside the gene matches. Germline CDR1 is SGHRS and CDR2 is YFSETQ. CDR3 length equals 15 residues. The CDR3 here is CASSDGTGGRTEAFF. The CDR3, as DNA: TGCGCCAGCAGTGACGGGACAGGGGGGCGGACTGAAGCTTTCTTT.

The gene calls are TRBV2 and TRBJ1-1; TRBD1 might be the D (5 bases). Trimming left V 11 bases short and J 3 bases short, with 16 bases between. The germline gives CDR1 SNHLY, CDR2 FYNNEI. There are 13 residues in the CDR3. The CDR3 here is CAGSTVGDTEAFF. The DNA for the CDR3 is TGTGCCGGCTCGACAGTGGGGGACACTGAAGCTTTCTTT.